The 10 T cell receptor beta chains below all came from one sample that was sequenced in a study of T cell repertoires in cytomegalovirus infection. In TCRdb, the reads were re-called with MiXCR into one record per CDR3 protein. The sample lists almost 500,000 distinct CDR3 sequences; approximately 10% were seen once. Sequenced: PBMCs. These receptors all stem from a human donor in good health (CMV status not recorded). Some clones in this sample may be carry-over from other donors' samples.

V gene TRBV29-1 combines with J gene TRBJ1-1; 12 bases match TRBD1. The junction had 10 bases not matched to a gene; V was cut back by 7 bases and J by 10 bases. Per germline, CDR1 SQVTM and CDR2 ANQGSEA. The CDR3 has 13 amino acids. The CDR3 nucleotides read TGCAGCGGTTTCCCCCGGGACAGGGGGCGAGCTTTCTTT. It yields the protein CSGFPRDRGRAFF.

There are a few counts of this clonotype. The chain joins TRBV29-1 to TRBJ1-1; 9 bases align to TRBD1. The V and J ends lost 4 bases and 3 bases, in that order; junction bases with no gene match: 6. Germline V gene data show CDR1 as SQVTM and CDR2 as ANQGSEA. CDR3 size: 14 residues. The CDR3 is CSVVLGTGHTEAFF. The CDR3, as DNA: TGCAGCGTTGTCCTGGGGACAGGGCACACTGAAGCTTTCTTT.

A few counts support this clonotype. V is TRBV2 and J is TRBJ1-6; D gene ambiguous. This CDR3 contains 15 residues. The germline V gene encodes CDR1 SNHLY and CDR2 FYNNEI. With 5 bases removed from V and 1 base from J, the gap between germline ends came to 9 bases. CDR3 loop: CASSTVGSYNSPLHF. CDR3 sequence (DNA): TGTGCCAGCAGTACCGTTGGATCCTATAATTCACCCCTCCACTTT. Full variable domain (missing parts from reference TRBV2 and TRBJ1-6): EPEVTQTPSHQVTQMGQEVILRCVPISNHLYFYWYRQILGQKVEFLVSFYNNEISEKSEIFDDQFSVERPDGSNFTLKIRSTKLEDSAMYFCASSTVGSYNSPLHFGNGTRLTVT.

The chain links TRBV19 to TRBJ2-1; 15 nucleotides match TRBD2. Germline loops: CDR1 LNHDA, CDR2 SQIVND (reference sequence). J lost 7 bases, V lost 4 bases, and 5 bases had no gene match. The CDR3 is made up of 16 amino acids. CDR3 residues: CASSNPGLAGGNEQFF. Written as DNA, the CDR3 is TGTGCCAGTAGTAATCCGGGACTAGCGGGAGGAAATGAGCAGTTCTTC.

Many counts were recorded for this clonotype. The genes are TRBV27 and TRBJ1-4; D is perhaps TRBD1 (6 bases). This CDR3 contains 19 residues. The ends were cut back, 4 bases at V and 5 bases at J, with 26 bases in the middle. Germline values: CDR1 MNHEY, CDR2 SMNVEV (reference sequence). CDR3 residues: CASSSLRQARGDSNEKLFF. CDR3 DNA sequence: TGTGCCAGCAGTTCACTGAGACAGGCCCGAGGAGATTCGAATGAAAAACTGTTTTTT.

The sample holds many counts of this clonotype. The chain links TRBV19 to TRBJ2-7; tentatively, D is TRBD1 (6 bases). Trimming shortened V by 6 bases and J by 3 bases, and 12 bases separated the two germline ends. Germline CDR1 is LNHDA and CDR2 is SQIVND (reference sequence). This CDR3 contains 13 residues. The CDR3 nucleotides are TGTGCCAGTAGCCCGGGACACTTCTACGAGCAGTACTTC. Protein product: CASSPGHFYEQYF.

This clonotype was seen many times. The CDR3 DNA is TGCGCCAGCAGCTCAGAATACCGCAGGGAGACCCAGTACTTC. It encodes CASSSEYRRETQYF. The chain couples TRBV5-1 to TRBJ2-5; D ambiguous. The V gene's germline CDR1 is SGHRS and CDR2 YFSETQ. Trimming took off 3 bases at V and 5 bases at J, with 14 bases between the two ends. This CDR3 has 14 amino acids.

The table lists this clonotype with many counts. The V and J genes are TRBV5-1 and TRBJ2-2; D is perhaps TRBD1 or TRBD2 (6 bases each). This CDR3 comprises 16 residues. V was trimmed by 4 bases and J by 3 bases, leaving 16 bases between them. Germline assignment: CDR1 SGHRS and CDR2 YFSETQ. In nucleotides, the CDR3 is TGCGCCAGCAGCCCCAGCTGGAGGGGGGACACCGGGGAGCTGTTTTTT. Protein product: CASSPSWRGDTGELFF.

This clonotype was recorded at least ten times. J is TRBJ2-7 and V is TRBV28; D may be TRBD1 or TRBD2 (5 bases each). Germline V lookup: CDR1 MDHEN, CDR2 SYDVKM. The CDR3 is made up of 13 amino acids. Trimming removed 0 bases from V and 5 bases from J, with 8 bases in between. CDR3 bases: TGTGCCAGCAGTTTATGGGGACGAAACGAGCAGTACTTC. Translating it yields CASSLWGRNEQYF.

In its sample, this clonotype was seen a few times. The chain couples TRBV27 to TRBJ2-7, with a possible D match to TRBD2 (7 bases). The ends were cut back, 2 bases at V and 13 bases at J, with 21 bases in the middle. The CDR3 contains 14 residues. Germline CDR1 MNHEY, CDR2 SMNVEV (reference sequence). The CDR3 DNA is TGTGCCAGCAGTTTAGAAGGGGGGGGCAGGGGCGAATACTTC. Amino acids: CASSLEGGGRGEYF.